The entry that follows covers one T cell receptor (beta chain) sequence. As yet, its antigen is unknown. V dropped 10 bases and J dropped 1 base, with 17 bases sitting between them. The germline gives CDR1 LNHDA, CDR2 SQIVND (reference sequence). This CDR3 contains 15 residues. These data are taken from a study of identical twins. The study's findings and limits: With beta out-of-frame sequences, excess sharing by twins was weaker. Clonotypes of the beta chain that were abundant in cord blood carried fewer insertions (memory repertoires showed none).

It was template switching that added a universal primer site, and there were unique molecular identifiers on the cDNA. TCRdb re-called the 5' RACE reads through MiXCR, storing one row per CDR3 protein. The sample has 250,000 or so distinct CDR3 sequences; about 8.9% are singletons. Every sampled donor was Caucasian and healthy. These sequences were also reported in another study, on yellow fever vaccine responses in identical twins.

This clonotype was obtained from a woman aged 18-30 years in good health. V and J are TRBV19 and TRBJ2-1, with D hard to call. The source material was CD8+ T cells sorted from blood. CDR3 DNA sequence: TGTGCCACCGCTTTGGGTGGTCTGTCCTACAATGAGCAGTTCTTC. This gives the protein CATALGGLSYNEQFF.